The following is a T cell receptor (beta chain) sequence with its context. Its specificity is not known. The table came from immunoSEQ multiplex PCR; TCRdb's copy has only in-frame clones and leaves some out. The data contain about 58,000 clones, more than 85% of them singletons. Exposure to brentuximab vedotin varied, and each patient had relapsed following autologous stem cell transplantation. Reported best responses ranged across complete response, partial response or progressive disease. These data come from a study of PD-1 blockade in classical Hodgkin lymphoma. For the study at large: Patients got intravenous nivolumab 3 mg/kg every 2 weeks. Study conclusions and caveats: Baseline TCR diversity was reportedly lower in newly diagnosed patients than in healthy donors. It was reported as lower still in relapsed/refractory patients. Possibly reflecting disease activity or prior therapy, repertoire differences have causes that remain undefined.

The V segment lost 3 bases and the J segment 0 bases; nucleotides outside the gene matches: 14. The CDR3 is made up of 18 amino acids. Germline assignment: CDR1 MNHNS and CDR2 SASEGT. The receptor comes from a human donor with classical Hodgkin lymphoma. The sequences come from peripheral blood mononuclear cells (PBMCs), collected before the second cycle of nivolumab. J is TRBJ2-7 and V is TRBV6-1, with TRBD1 matching over 7 bases. The CDR3: CASSDVHLRTGSSYEQYF. CDR3 DNA: TGTGCCAGCAGTGACGTTCACTTACGGACAGGTTCCTCCTACGAGCAGTACTTC.